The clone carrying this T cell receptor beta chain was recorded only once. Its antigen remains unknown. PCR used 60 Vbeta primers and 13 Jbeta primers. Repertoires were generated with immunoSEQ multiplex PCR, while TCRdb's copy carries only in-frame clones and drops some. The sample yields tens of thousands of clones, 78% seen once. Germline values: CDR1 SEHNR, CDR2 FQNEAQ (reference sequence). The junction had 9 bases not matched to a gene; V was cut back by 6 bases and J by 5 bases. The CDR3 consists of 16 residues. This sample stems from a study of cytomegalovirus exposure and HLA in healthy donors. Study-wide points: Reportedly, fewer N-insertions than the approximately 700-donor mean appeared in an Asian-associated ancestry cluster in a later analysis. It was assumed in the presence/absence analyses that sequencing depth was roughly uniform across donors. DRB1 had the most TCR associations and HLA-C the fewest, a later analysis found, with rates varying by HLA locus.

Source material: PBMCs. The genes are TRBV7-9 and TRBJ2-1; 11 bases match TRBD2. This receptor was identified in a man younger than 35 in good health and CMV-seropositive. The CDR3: CASSLVAGGPHNEQFF. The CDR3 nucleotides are TGTGCCAGCAGTTTGGTAGCGGGAGGGCCCCACAATGAGCAGTTCTTC.